This is a list of T cell receptor beta chains from one sample in a study of OX40 agonist ivuxolimab in advanced cancers. Repertoires were generated with immunoSEQ multiplex PCR, while TCRdb's copy carries only in-frame clones and drops some. The table lists roughly 64,000 clones, approximately 90% of them singletons. The source was CD4+ or CD8+ T cells sorted from blood, collected in a trial of the OX40 agonist ivuxolimab. The receptors originated from an adult with an advanced solid tumor such as melanoma, head and neck, liver or kidney cancer. CDR3s include the opening cysteine and the closing phenylalanine or tryptophan. Fields, in order: D gene, clone size, V gene, J gene, CDR3 DNA, CDR3 protein. D genes are given only for firm matches. Size is omitted from some rows. Given values are once, few, many or a class for expanded clones.

NA	NA	TRBV12-2	TRBJ2-3	TGTGCCCCCGGGGAGGATACGCAGTATTTT	CAPGEDTQYF
NA	NA	TRBV7-2	TRBJ2-1	TGTGCCAGCAGCTGGCGCCCCCAGTTAAGTGAGCAGTTCTTC	CASSWRPQLSEQFF
TRBD2	NA	TRBV27	TRBJ2-1	TGTGCCAGCAGTACCTTGACTAGCGGGAGTGTTGATGAGCAGTTCTTC	CASSTLTSGSVDEQFF
NA	once	TRBV7-9	TRBJ1-1	TGTGCCAGCAGCCCCTGGGGGGAAGAGGGAACTGAAGCTTTCTTT	CASSPWGEEGTEAFF
TRBD2	once	TRBV7-2	TRBJ2-7	TGTGCCAGCAGCCCGCCGGGACTAGCGGGCGGAGGGGAGCAGTACTTC	CASSPPGLAGGGEQYF
NA	NA	TRBV5-6	TRBJ1-4	TGTGCCAGCAGCTTTGGCCGAAGAGCAACTAATGAAAAACTGTTTTTT	CASSFGRRATNEKLFF
NA	few	TRBV19	TRBJ2-2	TGTGCCAGTACCTCGAACACCGGGGAGCTGTTTTTT	CASTSNTGELFF
NA	NA	TRBV18	TRBJ2-7	TGTGCCAGCTCACCACCGGGAGGTAGCTCCTACGAGCAGTACTTC	CASSPPGGSSYEQYF
NA	once	TRBV25-1	TRBJ1-3	TGTGCCAGCAGTAAAGGGGACGTAGTGGACACCATATATTTT	CASSKGDVVDTIYF
NA	NA	TRBV30	TRBJ1-5	TGTGCCTGGAGTGGCGGACAGCCTGGCAATCAGCCCCAGCATTTT	CAWSGGQPGNQPQHF
TRBD1	NA	TRBV10-3	TRBJ2-2	TGTGCCATCAGAGGAGGACAGGGGGGCACCGGGGAGCTGTTTTTT	CAIRGGQGGTGELFF
NA	NA	TRBV2	TRBJ1-2	TGTGCCAGCAGTGAGGCAGGGGTTGGCTACACCTTC	CASSEAGVGYTF
NA	NA	TRBV7-9	TRBJ1-3	TGTGCCAGCAGCCAAACGACGGGGGGCTCTGGAAACACCATATATTTT	CASSQTTGGSGNTIYF
NA	NA	TRBV7-9	TRBJ2-7	TGTGCCAGCAGCTCAGGCAGAACTTACGAGCAGTACTTC	CASSSGRTYEQYF
NA	NA	TRBV10-1	TRBJ1-1	TGCGCCACGCGGGTCAGTATGAACACTGAAGCTTTCTTT	CATRVSMNTEAFF
NA	NA	TRBV30	TRBJ2-7	TGTGCCTGGTTGGCCCGGCGCGCCCCGCTCGAGCAGTACTTC	CAWLARRAPLEQYF
NA	NA	TRBV6-6	TRBJ2-7	TGTGCCAGCAGTTACGATGTGGCAGGGAGCTCCTACGAGCAGTACTTC	CASSYDVAGSSYEQYF
NA	NA	TRBV11-3	TRBJ2-7	TGTGCCAGCAGCTTAATCGAAGGCTACGAGCAGTACTTC	CASSLIEGYEQYF
TRBD1	NA	TRBV14	TRBJ2-7	TGTGCCAGCAGCCAAATGGCTGGACAGGGAACCTACGAGCAGTACTTC	CASSQMAGQGTYEQYF
TRBD2	NA	TRBV10-3	TRBJ2-3	TGTGCCATCAGTGGGACTAGCATTGTTGCTACGCAGTATTTT	CAISGTSIVATQYF
TRBD1	NA	TRBV7-9	TRBJ1-2	TGTGCCAGCGTCGGGACAGCTAACTATGGCTACACCTTC	CASVGTANYGYTF
TRBD1	NA	TRBV11-3	TRBJ2-7	TGTGCCAGCAGCTTAGAAACCGGGACAGGCCTCTCCTACGAGCAGTACTTC	CASSLETGTGLSYEQYF
TRBD1	NA	TRBV28	TRBJ1-2	TGTGCCAGCACCACCCCACAGGGGGCGGGTGGCTACACCTTC	CASTTPQGAGGYTF
NA	NA	TRBV11-3	TRBJ2-1	TGTGCCAGCAGCTTAGAAACGGGAGATTGGAATGAGCAGTTCTTC	CASSLETGDWNEQFF
TRBD1	NA	TRBV6-5	TRBJ2-2	TGTGCCAGCATGAACAGGGGAATTGGAGCCGGGGAGCTGTTTTTT	CASMNRGIGAGELFF
NA	NA	TRBV14	TRBJ2-2	TGTGCCAGCTCTCGGGGCACGAACACCGGGGAGCTGTTTTTT	CASSRGTNTGELFF
NA	NA	TRBV4-3	TRBJ2-1	TGCGCCAGCAGCCAAGTTGGTTATGGGGACTACAATGAGCAGTTCTTC	CASSQVGYGDYNEQFF
TRBD1	once	TRBV27	TRBJ2-1	TGTGCCAGCAGTGGGGGGACAGGGCGTTCCTACAATGAGCAGTTCTTC	CASSGGTGRSYNEQFF
NA	NA	TRBV7-2	TRBJ2-1	TGTGCCAGCACCCCGGCTCCGAGCTCCTACAATGAGCAGTTCTTC	CASTPAPSSYNEQFF
TRBD1	NA	TRBV5-1	TRBJ1-1	TGCGCCAGCAGCGGCCAAAGGACAGGGGACACTGAAGCTTTCTTT	CASSGQRTGDTEAFF
TRBD2	NA	TRBV13	TRBJ2-3	TGTGCCAGCAGCTCCCACTCGCGGGAGCTTTTCACAGATACGCAGTATTTT	CASSSHSRELFTDTQYF
NA	NA	TRBV19	TRBJ2-1	TGTGCCAGTAGTTATCGGGGGGCGAGATCTGGGGATGAGCAGTTCTTC	CASSYRGARSGDEQFF
NA	once	TRBV11-2	TRBJ1-5	TGTGCCAGCAGCCCTGGCCTCTGGGATCAGCCCCAGCATTTT	CASSPGLWDQPQHF
NA	NA	TRBV19	TRBJ2-2	TGTGCCAGTAGTATCGCCCCCGGTATCGGGGAGCTGTTTTTT	CASSIAPGIGELFF
NA	NA	TRBV10-2	TRBJ2-7	TGCGCCAGCAGTGAAGCCGGGGGGCTAGCCCTCCTTCGCTACGAGCAGTACTTC	CASSEAGGLALLRYEQYF
NA	NA	TRBV10-3	TRBJ2-7	TGTGCCATATCACCTATTGGTAGGGGGACTGACGAGCAGTACTTC	CAISPIGRGTDEQYF
NA	NA	TRBV18	TRBJ2-1	TGTGCCAGCTCACCGGCAGGGAGCTCCTACAATGAGCAGTTCTTC	CASSPAGSSYNEQFF